The T cell receptor beta chain described here comes from a study of blood T cell repertoires in COVID-19. The CDR3 loop spans 11 amino acids. CDR1 and CDR2 (germline): MDHEN, SYDVKM. The germline V and J ends were trimmed by 5 bases and 3 bases, with 5 bases remaining between them. This table comes from immunoSEQ multiplex PCR, and its TCRdb copy is limited to in-frame clones, with some not included. The data hold about 180,000 clones, with around 86% observed a single time. This receptor was identified in a man aged 50-59 years with active or convalescent COVID-19. The chain recombines TRBV28 with TRBJ2-7, with no clear D. Material for sequencing was peripheral blood. CDR3 in DNA: TGTGCCAGCAGTCCCCACTACGAGCAGTACTTC. Its translation is CASSPHYEQYF.